This TCR beta chain was obtained from a study of CD8+CD57+ T cells in acquired aplastic anemia. Study results and caveats: Researchers report that around 31 CD8+ CDR3 sequences appeared in both patients and controls. No significant patient-versus-control difference appeared in CD8+ Simpson's diversity.

For CDR3 and TCR beta VDJ profiling, genomic DNA was the template used. TCRdb re-derived calls from the reads in MiXCR, one entry per CDR3 protein. The table lists around 430,000 distinct CDR3 sequences, about a third of them singletons. V lost 5 bases, J lost 0 bases, and 9 bases lay in between. Germline CDR1 and CDR2: LNHDA and SQIVND (reference sequence). The CDR3 contains 14 residues. This clonotype was counted at least ten times. Its cognate antigen is unknown. Patients who underwent sequencing had shown CD8+CD57+ cell expansion by flow cytometry. By the time of blood sampling, patients had still received no therapy.

The chain recombines TRBV19 with TRBJ2-3, with no clear D. Sequencing was done on a sample of sorted CD4+, CD8+, or CD8+CD57+ T cells (not recorded which) from PBMCs. The sequence was obtained from a human donor with aplastic anemia. This CDR3 reads CASSSLPSTDTQYF. Written as DNA, the CDR3 is TGTGCCAGTAGTTCCCTTCCTAGCACAGATACGCAGTATTTT. The variable domain in full, with the rest retrieved from reference TRBV19 and TRBJ2-3, is DGGITQSPKYLFRKEGQNVTLSCEQNLNHDAMYWYRQDPGQGLRLIYYSQIVNDFQKGDIAEGYSVSREKKESFPLTVTSAQKNPTAFYLCASSSLPSTDTQYFGPGTRLTVL.